The 20 T cell receptor beta chains below all came from one sample that was sequenced in a study of CD8 T cells in ankylosing spondylitis. Study-level results: It appeared that ankylosing spondylitis blood was characterized by a TCR beta motif of about eight highly homologous variants.

These TCRs are of unknown antigen specificity. TCRdb re-analysed the 5' RACE reads in MiXCR, keeping a single row per CDR3 protein. Among about 220,000 distinct CDR3 sequences listed, 6% to 8.5% were seen once. Input material: blood, either unsorted or a sorted T cell fraction (not recorded which). Receptor source: a male donor with ankylosing spondylitis.

The table lists this clonotype with a few counts. The chain joins TRBV4-1 to TRBJ1-6, with D possibly being TRBD1 (5 bases). The CDR3 consists of 14 residues. The germline V and J ends were trimmed by 2 bases and 7 bases, with 9 bases remaining between them. Per germline, CDR1 MGHRA and CDR2 YSYEKL. The CDR3 sequence is CASSQPGENSPLHF. The DNA of the CDR3 is TGCGCCAGCAGCCAACCGGGGGAAAATTCACCCCTCCACTTT.

This clonotype was detected ten times or more. The J gene is TRBJ1-1, the V gene TRBV5-1, with TRBD1 matching 7 bases. With V trimmed by 3 bases and J by 0 bases, 2 bases remained unmatched. This CDR3 comprises 14 residues. Per germline, CDR1 SGHRS and CDR2 YFSETQ. The CDR3 nucleotides are TGCGCCAGCAGCTGGGACAGCATGAACACTGAAGCTTTCTTT. The encoded protein is CASSWDSMNTEAFF.

The table lists this clonotype with many counts. This chain uses TRBV28 with TRBJ2-1; D is ambiguous. V lost 2 bases and J 1 base, leaving 9 bases between the germline ends. The germline V gene encodes CDR1 MDHEN and CDR2 SYDVKM. The CDR3 runs 15 residues. CDR3 region: CASSLSPRSYNEQFF. The CDR3 DNA is TGTGCCAGCAGTTTAAGTCCTCGATCCTACAATGAGCAGTTCTTC.

This clonotype appeared many times. The rearrangement joins TRBV12-3 or TRBV12-4 to TRBJ2-5; 13 bases are shared with TRBD2. There are 15 residues in the CDR3. Trimming at V came to 4 bases and at J to 5 bases, leaving 4 bases not matched to a gene. This chain's CDR3 is CASSSGTSGTETQYF. CDR3 nucleotides: TGTGCCAGCAGTTCAGGGACTAGCGGGACGGAGACCCAGTACTTC.

Details on this clonotype: This may be a read error: a much more frequent sequence differs by one nucleotide. V usage is TRBV7-9 and J usage is TRBJ1-1; the D is unclear. This CDR3 is 15 amino acids long. The germline gives CDR1 SEHNR, CDR2 FQNEAQ (reference sequence). The CDR3 nucleotides are TGTACCAGCAGCTTTTCCGGAGGACCGAACACTGAAGCTTTCTTT. It yields the protein CTSSFSGGPNTEAFF.

This clonotype has more than one count but fewer than ten. The chain recombines TRBV20-1 with TRBJ2-7, with 9 bases fitting TRBD2. This CDR3 has 16 amino acids. Germline V gene sequence: CDR1 DFQATT, CDR2 SNEGSKA (reference sequence). The CDR3 loop reads CSLSGSGIGTSYEQYF. In DNA form, the CDR3 reads TGCAGCCTTAGCGGGAGTGGAATAGGGACTTCCTACGAGCAGTACTTC.

This clonotype was detected only a few times. The CDR3 coding sequence is TGTGCCAGCAGCCAAAGCTTTCAGTCTAACTATGGCTACACCTTC. Its protein is CASSQSFQSNYGYTF. The chain couples TRBV4-2 to TRBJ1-2; no clear D. From germline, CDR1 is LGHNA and CDR2 YNFKEQ. CDR3 size: 15 residues. Trimming pared 2 bases from V and 0 bases from J, leaving 10 bases between.

This clonotype appeared many times. V is TRBV28 and J is TRBJ2-7; 7 bases match TRBD1. V dropped 1 base and J dropped 2; count of bases not matched to a gene: 8. The germline CDR1 and CDR2 sequences are MDHEN and SYDVKM. The CDR3 is 16 amino acids. The CDR3 loop reads CASSLFTGTEAYEQYF. CDR3 sequence (DNA): TGTGCCAGCAGTTTATTTACCGGGACAGAGGCCTACGAGCAGTACTTC.

This clonotype was observed at least ten times. The V and J genes are TRBV7-9 and TRBJ2-7; D gene uncertain. The germline CDR1 and CDR2 sequences are SEHNR and FQNEAQ (reference sequence). V gave up 4 bases and J gave up 5 bases, with 9 bases separating them. This CDR3 has 12 residues. The CDR3 DNA is TGTGCCAGCAGCTCGCTCAAGGACGAGCAGTACTTC. Translating gives CASSSLKDEQYF.

The gene calls are TRBV19 and TRBJ2-2, with D maybe TRBD2 (6 bases). Per the germline V gene, CDR1 is LNHDA and CDR2 is SQIVND (reference sequence). V was trimmed by 5 bases and J by 6 bases, leaving 16 bases between them. CDR3 length equals 15 residues. This CDR3 is CASSPRRGRPGELFF. The CDR3 DNA reads TGTGCCAGTAGTCCAAGACGGGGGAGACCCGGGGAGCTGTTTTTT. The full variable domain, rest sourced from reference TRBV19 and TRBJ2-2, is DGGITQSPKYLFRKEGQNVTLSCEQNLNHDAMYWYRQDPGQGLRLIYYSQIVNDFQKGDIAEGYSVSREKKESFPLTVTSAQKNPTAFYLCASSPRRGRPGELFFGEGSRLTVL.

This clonotype was seen more than once but under ten times. The rearrangement joins TRBV10-3 to TRBJ2-2; TRBD2 is a possible D gene (6 bases). CDR3 length equals 13 residues. V dropped 8 bases and J dropped 4 bases, with 11 bases sitting between them. Germline V gene lookup returns CDR1 ENHRY and CDR2 SYGVKD. The CDR3 sequence is CAIASGSTGELFF. In nucleotides, the CDR3 is TGTGCCATCGCGTCCGGGAGCACCGGGGAGCTGTTTTTT.

This chain joins TRBV27 and TRBJ2-5, with D tentatively TRBD2 (5 bases). This CDR3 region has 13 residues. V was clipped by 5 bases and J by 4 bases, with 11 bases between them. CDR1 and CDR2 from the germline V gene are MNHEY and SMNVEV (reference sequence). For the CDR3, the DNA is TGTGCCAGCAGTATCTCGGGGTTAGAGACCCAGTACTTC. It encodes CASSISGLETQYF.

In this sample, this clonotype turned up many times. The chain has TRBV5-1 and TRBJ2-7; D perhaps matches TRBD1 (5 bases). This CDR3 has 15 residues. V lost 0 bases and J lost 5, with 15 bases in between. Germline values: CDR1 SGHRS, CDR2 YFSETQ. The CDR3 reads CASSLEFRARNEQYF. The CDR3 coding sequence is TGCGCCAGCAGCTTGGAATTCAGGGCCAGGAACGAGCAGTACTTC.

The sample holds many counts of this clonotype. This chain's CDR3 is CASSQDLQSGANVLTF. CDR3 nucleotides: TGCGCCAGCAGCCAAGATTTGCAGTCCGGGGCCAACGTCCTGACTTTC. The V gene is TRBV4-3, the J gene TRBJ2-6, with no clear D. CDR3 length: 16 residues. Germline lookup yields CDR1 LGHNA and CDR2 YSLEER. Trimming removed 0 bases at V and 4 bases at J, with 10 bases between.

This clonotype was seen more than once but under ten times. The chain recombines TRBV7-2 with TRBJ1-4, with TRBD1 as a possible D gene (6 bases). Germline CDR1 is SGHTA and CDR2 is FQGNSA. The CDR3 runs to 15 residues. Trimming removed 7 bases from V and 3 bases from J, with 15 bases in between. CDR3 DNA: TGTGCCAGCACCCTTTCTGGGGGCCCTAATGAAAAACTGTTTTTT. This codes for CASTLSGGPNEKLFF. The complete variable domain, with remaining parts taken from reference TRBV7-2 and TRBJ1-4, reads GAGVSQSPSNKVTEKGKDVELRCDPISGHTALYWYRQSLGQGLEFLIYFQGNSAPDKSGLPSDRFSAERTGGSVSTLTIQRTQQEDSAVYLCASTLSGGPNEKLFFGSGTQLSVL.

V and J are TRBV30 and TRBJ2-1, with TRBD1 matching 7 bases. This CDR3 comprises 13 residues. CDR1 is GTSNPN, CDR2 SVGIG, per germline (reference sequence). V dropped 0 bases and J dropped 7; count of bases not matched to a gene: 3. CDR3 sequence reads: CAWSVQGDNEQFF. CDR3 DNA: TGTGCCTGGAGTGTGCAGGGGGATAATGAGCAGTTCTTC.

The table lists this clonotype with many counts. The chain joins TRBV4-3 to TRBJ2-7; D possibly corresponds to TRBD1 (6 bases). The V and J ends lost 0 bases and 5 bases respectively, with 14 bases between them. There are 15 residues in the CDR3. Germline CDR1 is LGHNA and CDR2 is YSLEER. CDR3 in amino acids: CASSQDWERQDEQYF. The CDR3 DNA reads TGCGCCAGCAGCCAAGATTGGGAAAGACAGGACGAGCAGTACTTC.

The chain recombines TRBV20-1 with TRBJ2-7; D gene uncertain. V was pared by 3 bases and J by 0 bases, with 9 bases between. CDR1 DFQATT and CDR2 SNEGSKA come from the germline V gene (reference sequence). CDR3 size: 13 residues. The CDR3 sequence is CSASRLSSYEQYF. The CDR3 DNA is TGCAGTGCTAGCCGGCTCAGCTCCTACGAGCAGTACTTC.

The V gene is TRBV28, the J gene TRBJ2-6; D is unresolved. Trimming pared 2 bases from V and 0 bases from J, leaving 11 bases between. The CDR3 runs 17 residues. The germline CDR1 and CDR2 sequences are MDHEN and SYDVKM. The CDR3 reads CASSLIGRSSGANVLTF. Written as DNA, the CDR3 is TGTGCCAGCAGTTTAATCGGGCGGTCCTCTGGGGCCAACGTCCTGACTTTC.

This clonotype was picked up many times. V and J are TRBV20-1 and TRBJ2-1, with TRBD2 matching over 9 bases. There are 14 residues in the CDR3. Germline CDR1 DFQATT, CDR2 SNEGSKA (reference sequence). V lost 5 bases, J lost 1 base, and 3 bases stayed unmatched. DNA for the CDR3: TGCAGTGCTGAAAGCGGGAGGTCCTACAATGAGCAGTTCTTC. Translating it yields CSAESGRSYNEQFF.